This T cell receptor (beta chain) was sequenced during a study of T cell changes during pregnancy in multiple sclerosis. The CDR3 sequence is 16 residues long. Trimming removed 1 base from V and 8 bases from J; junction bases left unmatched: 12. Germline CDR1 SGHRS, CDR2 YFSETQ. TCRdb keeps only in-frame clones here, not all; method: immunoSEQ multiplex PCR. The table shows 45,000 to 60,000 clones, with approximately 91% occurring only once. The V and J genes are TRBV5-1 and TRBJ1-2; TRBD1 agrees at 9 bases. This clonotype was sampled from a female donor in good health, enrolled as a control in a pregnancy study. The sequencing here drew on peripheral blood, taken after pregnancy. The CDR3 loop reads CASSLTTGVGQGGYTF. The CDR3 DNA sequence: TGCGCCAGCAGCTTGACCACAGGGGTGGGACAGGGCGGCTACACCTTC.